The 25 T cell receptor beta chains below all came from one sample that was sequenced in a study of memory CD4+ T cells and cytomegalovirus serostatus. Data came from immunoSEQ multiplex PCR; TCRdb stores just in-frame clones and leaves some out. The sample has tens of thousands of clones, roughly three quarters seen once. The sort gate was single viable CD3+CD4+CD8-CD45RO+ cells for memory CD4+ T cells. Sequenced sample: memory CD4+ T cells from blood. The receptors shown here come from an adult in good health and CMV-seropositive.

This clone has a single count. The V gene is TRBV5-1, the J gene TRBJ2-1; 7 bases are a match to TRBD1. The CDR3 has 13 amino acids. Germline lookup yields CDR1 SGHRS and CDR2 YFSETQ. V lost 2 bases, J lost 5 bases, and 1 base stayed unmatched. The CDR3 region has the DNA TGCGCCAGCAGCTTTGACAGGGACAATGAGCAGTTCTTC. Its protein product is CASSFDRDNEQFF.

The J gene is TRBJ1-2, the V gene TRBV4-1; the D gene is possibly TRBD1 (5 bases). The CDR3 totals 13 residues. Trimming left V 8 bases short and J 8 bases short, with 18 bases between. Germline CDR1 reads MGHRA; CDR2 reads YSYEKL. CDR3 in amino acids: CASATSGEGGYTF. Written as DNA, the CDR3 is TGCGCCAGCGCCACCTCGGGGGAAGGCGGCTACACCTTC.

The gene calls are TRBV5-1 and TRBJ1-3; perhaps TRBD1 as D (6 bases). The ends were cut back, 1 base at V and 1 base at J, with 15 bases in the middle. There are 17 residues in the CDR3. Germline CDR1 SGHRS, CDR2 YFSETQ. The CDR3 sequence is CASSLQSGGLSGNTIYF. The DNA of the CDR3 is TGCGCCAGCAGCTTGCAAAGCGGGGGGCTGTCTGGAAACACCATATATTTT. The whole variable domain, remainder taken from reference TRBV5-1 and TRBJ1-3, is KAGVTQTPRYLIKTRGQQVTLSCSPISGHRSVSWYQQTPGQGLQFLFEYFSETQRNKGNFPGRFSGRQFSNSRSEMNVSTLELGDSALYLCASSLQSGGLSGNTIYFGEGSWLTVV.

The chain combines TRBV29-1 with TRBJ1-2, with D unresolved. The germline CDR1 and CDR2 sequences are SQVTM and ANQGSEA. CDR3 length: 8 amino acids. Trimming removed 3 bases from V and 8 bases from J, with 1 base in between. The CDR3: CSVEGYTF. The CDR3 DNA sequence: TGCAGCGTTGAGGGCTACACCTTC.

CDR3 sequence: CASSVKGEEDIQYF. In nucleotides, the CDR3 is TGTGCCAGTAGTGTAAAAGGGGAGGAGGACATTCAGTACTTC. The chain carries TRBV19 and TRBJ2-4; D possibly corresponds to TRBD2 (6 bases). The CDR3 is 14 amino acids. V lost 5 bases and J lost 8, with 16 bases in between. Germline assignment: CDR1 LNHDA and CDR2 SQIVND (reference sequence).

The chain recombines TRBV29-1 with TRBJ1-1, with D uncertain. The germline V gene has CDR1 SQVTM and CDR2 ANQGSEA. Trimming took 4 bases from V and 2 from J, leaving 8 bases between them. The CDR3 is made up of 12 amino acids. In DNA form, the CDR3 reads TGCAGCGTTGTAGCCGGAAACACTGAAGCTTTCTTT. Protein: CSVVAGNTEAFF.

In this sample, this clone turned up a few times. This chain links TRBV7-9 with TRBJ1-2, with D unresolved. The CDR3 extends over 15 amino acids. Germline V gives CDR1 SEHNR, CDR2 FQNEAQ (reference sequence). Trimming cost V 0 bases and J 5 bases, with 13 bases left between them. CDR3: CASSLATDPGYGYTF. CDR3 in DNA: TGTGCCAGCAGCTTAGCGACCGACCCGGGGTATGGCTACACCTTC.

The J gene is TRBJ1-1, the V gene TRBV20-1, with D perhaps TRBD1 (6 bases). Germline loops: CDR1 DFQATT, CDR2 SNEGSKA (reference sequence). V dropped 3 bases and J dropped 10 bases, with 9 bases sitting between them. This CDR3 has 10 amino acids. The CDR3 reads CSARTGGAFF. The CDR3 nucleotides read TGCAGTGCTAGGACAGGAGGAGCTTTCTTT.

This clone showed up just once. The CDR3 is CASSAGSAYGYTF. CDR3 bases: TGTGCCAGCAGTGCAGGGAGTGCTTACGGCTACACCTTC. The rearrangement joins TRBV2 to TRBJ1-2; maybe TRBD1 (5 bases). The V and J ends lost 4 bases and 8 bases respectively, with 14 bases between them. CDR1 and CDR2 (germline): SNHLY, FYNNEI. The CDR3 spans 13 residues.

This clone was counted between two and nine times. The V and J genes are TRBV11-3 and TRBJ2-7, with 8 bases lining up with TRBD1. This CDR3 comprises 14 residues. Germline CDR1 SGHNT, CDR2 YENEEA. After removal of 3 bases from V and 5 bases from J, the junction contained 6 bases not matched to a gene. DNA of the CDR3: TGTGCCAGCAGCTTCCGGACAGGGTCCAACGAGCAGTACTTC. It codes for CASSFRTGSNEQYF.

This clone is a singleton in its sample. The chain carries TRBV5-4 and TRBJ2-3; TRBD2 matches 11 bases. This CDR3 has 17 amino acids. Germline V lookup: CDR1 SGHNT, CDR2 YYREEE (reference sequence). V lost 4 bases and J lost 1; bases outside the gene matches: 8. The CDR3 reads CASSARVAGGRTDTQYF. The CDR3 DNA follows: TGTGCCAGCAGCGCAAGGGTAGCGGGAGGGCGCACAGATACGCAGTATTTT.

The CDR3 region is CASSSPLGTGRTGELFF. The CDR3, as DNA: TGTGCCAGCAGCTCACCCCTCGGGACAGGGAGAACCGGGGAGCTGTTTTTT. V and J are TRBV7-3 and TRBJ2-2, with 9 bases fitting TRBD1. Germline CDR1 is SGHTA and CDR2 is FQGTGA. Trimming cost V 4 bases and J 5 bases; bases outside gene matches: 11. The CDR3 covers 17 residues.

This clone appeared a few times. This chain joins TRBV19 and TRBJ2-3; D is perhaps TRBD2 (7 bases). Trimming removed 7 bases from V and 2 bases from J, with 28 bases in between. This CDR3 contains 19 residues. Germline V lookup: CDR1 LNHDA, CDR2 SQIVND (reference sequence). CDR3 residues: CASTRGPLRGRGFTDTQYF. The CDR3 coding sequence is TGTGCCAGTACCAGGGGTCCTCTCCGAGGGAGGGGATTCACAGATACGCAGTATTTT.

This clone has more than one count but fewer than ten. The rearrangement joins TRBV7-2 to TRBJ1-1, with no clear D. Between the trimmed V and J ends, which lost 6 bases and 6 bases, there was a span of 11 bases. CDR1 and CDR2 (germline): SGHTA, FQGNSA. The CDR3 length is 12 residues. CDR3 protein: CASREVASEAFF. The CDR3 DNA follows: TGTGCCAGCAGAGAGGTGGCCTCTGAAGCTTTCTTT.

This clone appeared once. The V call is TRBV27, the J call TRBJ2-7, with 9 bases matching TRBD1. From germline, CDR1 is MNHEY and CDR2 SMNVEV (reference sequence). J lost 5 bases, V lost 2 bases, and 16 bases had no gene match. This CDR3 is built from 18 residues. DNA for the CDR3: TGTGCCAGCAGTTTAGGGTATGGTCGACAGGGGGGAATTGACGAGCAGTACTTC. Its protein product is CASSLGYGRQGGIDEQYF.

The chain has TRBV4-3 and TRBJ2-5; D is perhaps TRBD2 (6 bases). Germline lookup yields CDR1 LGHNA and CDR2 YSLEER. Trimming took 0 bases from V and 8 from J, leaving 10 bases between them. The CDR3 spans 13 residues. The CDR3 coding sequence is TGCGCCAGCAGCCAAGAGAGGAGGGACACCCAGTACTTC. Its translation: CASSQERRDTQYF.

The chain employs TRBV7-6 and TRBJ2-7; TRBD2 agrees at 7 bases. The CDR3 contains 14 residues. CDR1 and CDR2 from the germline V gene are SGHVS and FNYEAQ. V dropped 5 bases and J dropped 2; count of bases not matched to a gene: 6. This CDR3 reads CASSPGLEPYEQYF. The CDR3 DNA is TGTGCCAGCAGCCCAGGACTAGAACCCTACGAGCAGTACTTC.

Here the CDR3 DNA reads TGCAGCGTTGCGGCTGGTCAGACAGATACGCAGTATTTT. It is translated as CSVAAGQTDTQYF. The V call is TRBV29-1, the J call TRBJ2-3; D is unresolved. Germline V lookup: CDR1 SQVTM, CDR2 ANQGSEA. The CDR3 has 13 amino acids. V lost 4 bases, J lost 3 bases, and 11 bases lay in between.

The rearrangement joins TRBV27 to TRBJ2-3, with 14 positions matching TRBD2. Germline V gives CDR1 MNHEY, CDR2 SMNVEV (reference sequence). Trimming took 7 bases from V and 3 from J; bases not matched to a gene: 6. The CDR3 runs to 16 residues. The CDR3, as DNA: TGTGCCAGCACCACGAGACTAGCGGGGGGGACAGATACGCAGTATTTT. It specifies CASTTRLAGGTDTQYF.

V gene TRBV5-1 combines with J gene TRBJ2-2, with TRBD1 identical over 7 bases. Germline loops: CDR1 SGHRS, CDR2 YFSETQ. The CDR3 is 14 residues long. The V segment lost 8 bases and the J segment 0 bases; nucleotides outside the gene matches: 4. The CDR3: CASSQGTNTGELFF. The CDR3 nucleotides read TGCGCCAGTTCACAGGGGACGAACACCGGGGAGCTGTTTTTT.

This clone was picked up one time. The CDR3, as DNA: TGTGCCAGCAGAGCGGACAGGGAGAGAAATGAGCAGTTCTTC. This encodes CASRADRERNEQFF. The V and J genes are TRBV6-5 and TRBJ2-1; 8 positions agree with TRBD1. The junction had 8 bases not matched to a gene; V was cut back by 6 bases and J by 7 bases. The CDR3 is made up of 14 amino acids. Germline CDR1 and CDR2: MNHEY and SVGAGI.

J is TRBJ1-6 and V is TRBV28; 9 nucleotides align to TRBD1. CDR3 size: 16 residues. Germline V gene sequence: CDR1 MDHEN, CDR2 SYDVKM. The V segment lost 6 bases and the J segment 10 bases; nucleotides outside the gene matches: 13. The CDR3 DNA is TGTGCCAGCAGGTCGGGGAAACAGGGGGCAGGGTCACCCCTCCACTTT. Protein product: CASRSGKQGAGSPLHF.

The chain employs TRBV19 and TRBJ1-1; D ambiguous. The V gene's germline CDR1 is LNHDA and CDR2 SQIVND (reference sequence). V was pared by 5 bases and J by 0 bases, with 13 bases between. CDR3 length: 15 amino acids. CDR3 region: CASSLGNRMNTEAFF. CDR3 in DNA: TGTGCCAGTAGTTTGGGTAACAGAATGAACACTGAAGCTTTCTTT.

Notes on this clone: Distinct nucleotide sequences in the sample also encode this CDR3. The chain recombines TRBV11-3 with TRBJ2-3; no clear D. Trimming cost V 3 bases and J 0 bases, with 7 bases left between them. Germline CDR1 and CDR2: SGHNT and YENEEA. The length of the CDR3 is 14 residues. The CDR3 DNA reads as TGTGCCAGCAGCTTGGGCAGGAGCACAGATACGCAGTATTTT. Translating gives CASSLGRSTDTQYF.

This clone was counted between two and nine times. The rearrangement links TRBV12-2 to TRBJ1-5. TRBV12-2 has pseudogene status. The CDR3 extends over 14 amino acids. The CDR3: CASRRRRVPRPQHF. The DNA of the CDR3 is TGTGCAAGTCGCAGACGGAGGGTCCCGAGACCCCAGCATTTT.